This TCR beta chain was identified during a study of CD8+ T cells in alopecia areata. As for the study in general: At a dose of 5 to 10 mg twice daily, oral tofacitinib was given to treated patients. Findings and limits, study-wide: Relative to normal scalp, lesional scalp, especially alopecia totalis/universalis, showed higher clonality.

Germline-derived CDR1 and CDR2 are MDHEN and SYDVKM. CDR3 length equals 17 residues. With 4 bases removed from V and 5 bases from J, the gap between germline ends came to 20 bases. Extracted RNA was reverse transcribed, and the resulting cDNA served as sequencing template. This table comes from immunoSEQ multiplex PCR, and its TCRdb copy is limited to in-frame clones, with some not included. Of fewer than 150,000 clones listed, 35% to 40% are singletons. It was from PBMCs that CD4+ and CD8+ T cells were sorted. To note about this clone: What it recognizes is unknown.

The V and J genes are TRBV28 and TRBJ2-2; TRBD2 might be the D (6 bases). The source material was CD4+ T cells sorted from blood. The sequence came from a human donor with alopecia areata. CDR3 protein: CASSSTRGSKRTGELFF. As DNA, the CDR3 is TGTGCCAGCAGTTCAACCCGGGGGAGTAAAAGGACCGGGGAGCTGTTTTTT. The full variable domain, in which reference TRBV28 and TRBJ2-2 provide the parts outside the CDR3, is DVKVTQSSRYLVKRTGEKVFLECVQDMDHENMFWYRQDPGLGLRLIYFSYDVKMKEKGDIPEGYSVSREKKERFSLILESASTNQTSMYLCASSSTRGSKRTGELFFGEGSRLTVL.